The 32 T cell receptor beta chains below all came from one sample that was sequenced in a study of T-cell reconstitution after alpha-beta-depleted transplantation in children. As it was prepared, the TCRbeta library received unique molecular identifiers. TCRdb re-analysed the PCR reads in MiXCR, keeping a single row per CDR3 protein. The sample consists of 300,000 to 400,000 distinct CDR3 sequences, 15% to 20% of them appearing once. The sample was PBMCs, mostly from graft donor cells, taken 360 days after TCRalphabeta/CD19-depleted stem cell transplant. The receptors were sampled from a male patient between 2 and 10 years old who had a stem cell transplant for acute lymphoblastic leukemia, so the T cells may come from the graft donor.

The rearrangement links TRBV7-6 to TRBJ1-3, with TRBD1 identical over 7 bases. The CDR3 length is 17 residues. Trimming at V came to 3 bases and at J to 0 bases, leaving 8 bases not matched to a gene. CDR1 is SGHVS and CDR2 is FNYEAQ in the germline V gene. Written as DNA, the CDR3 is TGTGCCAGCAGCTTGTTAGGGGGCCTTTGCTCTGGAAACACCATATATTTT. Residues: CASSLLGGLCSGNTIYF.

V and J are TRBV29-1 and TRBJ1-1, with a weak D call TRBD1 (5 bases). Looked up from germline, CDR1 is SQVTM and CDR2 is ANQGSEA. The CDR3 runs 14 residues. Between the trimmed V and J ends, which lost 6 bases and 5 bases, there was a span of 19 bases. CDR3 coding DNA: TGCAGCGTGGCGCCTCGGGGGAGAGGGACTGAAGCTTTCTTT. Its protein product is CSVAPRGRGTEAFF.

This clonotype occurred many times. V usage is TRBV7-2 and J usage is TRBJ2-2; 10 positions agree with TRBD2. Trimming took 7 bases from V and 2 from J; bases not matched to a gene: 4. The CDR3 is 15 residues long. Germline V CDR1 and CDR2: SGHTA, FQGNSA. The CDR3 is CASTSGRANTGELFF. The DNA of the CDR3 is TGTGCCAGCACAAGCGGGAGGGCCAACACCGGGGAGCTGTTTTTT. Filled out from reference TRBV7-2 and TRBJ2-2, the complete variable domain reads GAGVSQSPSNKVTEKGKDVELRCDPISGHTALYWYRQSLGQGLEFLIYFQGNSAPDKSGLPSDRFSAERTGGSVSTLTIQRTQQEDSAVYLCASTSGRANTGELFFGEGSRLTVL.

This clonotype was counted ten times or more. The chain carries TRBV15 and TRBJ2-5; no clear D. Trimming took off 0 bases at V and 1 base at J, with 9 bases between the two ends. Germline V lookup: CDR1 LNHNV, CDR2 YYDKDF (reference sequence). This CDR3 comprises 15 residues. The CDR3: CATSRDRRSQETQYF. CDR3 sequence (DNA): TGTGCCACCAGCAGAGATAGGCGGTCCCAAGAGACCCAGTACTTC.

The rearrangement uses TRBV29-1 and TRBJ2-2; possible D gene TRBD1, 5 bases. The CDR3 contains 12 residues. V was trimmed by 4 bases and J by 6 bases, leaving 9 bases between them. Germline values: CDR1 SQVTM, CDR2 ANQGSEA. The CDR3 nucleotides are TGCAGCGTTGGGACATCCCCCGGGGAGCTGTTTTTT. Encoded protein: CSVGTSPGELFF.

CDR3 sequence reads: CASSQGQEAFF. The CDR3 DNA reads as TGTGCCAGCAGCCAAGGACAGGAAGCTTTCTTT. The chain joins TRBV6-2 or TRBV6-3 to TRBJ1-1; the D gene is possibly TRBD1 (6 bases). The V end was cut by 6 bases, the J end by 8 bases, with 10 bases between. From germline, CDR1 is MNHEY and CDR2 SVGEGT. This CDR3 has 11 residues.

The chain uses TRBV30 and TRBJ1-4; D is undetermined. Germline V gene lookup returns CDR1 GTSNPN and CDR2 SVGIG (reference sequence). The CDR3 loop spans 12 amino acids. Deletions cut 2 bases from V and 7 bases from J, with 8 bases between. This CDR3 reads CAWSINGEKLFF. Written as DNA, the CDR3 is TGTGCCTGGAGTATAAATGGTGAAAAACTGTTTTTT.

The chain has TRBV7-9 and TRBJ2-7; D tentatively fits TRBD1 or TRBD2 (5 bases each). This CDR3 contains 14 residues. V was clipped by 2 bases and J by 1 base, with 9 bases between them. The germline gives CDR1 SEHNR, CDR2 FQNEAQ (reference sequence). The CDR3 loop reads CASSLPGGSYEQYF. CDR3 nucleotide sequence: TGTGCCAGCAGCTTACCTGGGGGTTCCTACGAGCAGTACTTC.

There are a few counts of this clonotype. This chain links TRBV6-1 with TRBJ2-7, with D possibly matching TRBD1 (8 bases). The V end lost 7 bases, the J end lost 3 bases, and 19 bases lay between the germline ends. Germline V lookup: CDR1 MNHNS, CDR2 SASEGT. This CDR3 region has 15 residues. The CDR3 reads CASTIQGASGYEQYF. DNA of the CDR3: TGTGCCAGCACCATCCAGGGGGCTAGCGGCTACGAGCAGTACTTC.

The rearrangement joins TRBV4-2 to TRBJ2-1; D might be TRBD2 (7 bases). The germline V gene has CDR1 LGHNA and CDR2 YNFKEQ. Trimming took off 0 bases at V and 4 bases at J, with 13 bases between the two ends. The CDR3 consists of 16 residues. This CDR3 is CASSQEGRGGYNEQFF. The CDR3 coding sequence is TGTGCCAGCAGCCAAGAGGGAAGGGGGGGTTACAATGAGCAGTTCTTC.

This clonotype was recorded many times. The chain carries TRBV12-3 or TRBV12-4 and TRBJ1-3, with no clear D. The V and J ends lost 2 bases and 0 bases respectively, with 5 bases between them. The CDR3 length is 14 residues. The DNA for the CDR3 is TGTGCCAGCAGTTTATTCGACTCTGGAAACACCATATATTTT. Protein: CASSLFDSGNTIYF.

The chain employs TRBV5-1 and TRBJ2-3; a weak D match, TRBD2 (6 bases). Germline assignment: CDR1 SGHRS and CDR2 YFSETQ. V lost 4 bases, J lost 5 bases, and 14 bases lay in between. CDR3 length: 14 amino acids. Here the CDR3 DNA reads TGCGCCAGCAGCGGCGGGACGGGCAAAGATACGCAGTATTTT. It yields the protein CASSGGTGKDTQYF.

The chain links TRBV30 to TRBJ2-7; 8 bases match TRBD1. Per the germline V gene, CDR1 is GTSNPN and CDR2 is SVGIG (reference sequence). The CDR3 is made up of 13 amino acids. The V and J ends lost 6 bases and 2 bases, in that order; junction bases with no gene match: 6. CDR3 residues: CACGTGGTYEQYF. The CDR3 coding sequence is TGTGCCTGTGGGACAGGCGGTACCTACGAGCAGTACTTC.

This clonotype turned up a few times. The rearrangement joins TRBV4-3 to TRBJ2-7; no firm D call. The V gene's germline CDR1 is LGHNA and CDR2 YSLEER. The V gene lost 1 base and the J gene lost 6 bases, with 13 bases spanning the gap. The CDR3 totals 14 residues. DNA of the CDR3: TGCGCCAGCAGCCAAGCCCCCCGATCTGGCGAGCAGTACTTC. It specifies CASSQAPRSGEQYF.

The genes are TRBV28 and TRBJ2-1, with D unresolved. Germline V gene sequence: CDR1 MDHEN, CDR2 SYDVKM. V lost 2 bases and J 8 bases, leaving 4 bases between the germline ends. This CDR3 has 11 residues. The CDR3 reads CASSLDDEQFF. The CDR3 region has the DNA TGTGCCAGCAGTTTAGACGATGAGCAGTTCTTC.

This clonotype was seen only a few times. CDR3 in DNA: TGTGCCAGCAGCCTCGCTGGGGGCGGGCAAAGCAGTTTGTTCTTC. Protein sequence: CASSLAGGGQSSLFF. This chain joins TRBV7-2 and TRBJ2-1, with D possibly matching TRBD1 (6 bases). The CDR3 has 15 amino acids. Trimming cost V 5 bases and J 15 bases, with 26 bases left between them. CDR1 and CDR2 from the germline V gene are SGHTA and FQGNSA. The full variable domain, with the rest looked up from reference TRBV7-2 and TRBJ2-1, is GAGVSQSPSNKVTEKGKDVELRCDPISGHTALYWYRQSLGQGLEFLIYFQGNSAPDKSGLPSDRFSAERTGGSVSTLTIQRTQQEDSAVYLCASSLAGGGQSSLFFGPGTRLTVL.

This clonotype showed up just a few times. The chain has TRBV12-3 or TRBV12-4 and TRBJ2-5; D ambiguous. The CDR3 sequence is 12 residues long. Trimming took 3 bases from V and 5 from J, leaving 7 bases between them. In DNA form, the CDR3 reads TGTGCCAGCAGTTTTGGAGTCGAGACCCAGTACTTC. This translates into CASSFGVETQYF.

The J gene is TRBJ2-1, the V gene TRBV4-3; D is possibly TRBD1 (6 bases). Trimming left V 8 bases short and J 6 bases short, with 17 bases between. The CDR3 covers 14 residues. Germline V gives CDR1 LGHNA, CDR2 YSLEER. DNA for the CDR3: TGCGCCAGCGAACTCTATACAGGGTCCAATGAGCAGTTCTTC. Translation gives CASELYTGSNEQFF.

This clonotype was seen more than once but under ten times. V usage is TRBV29-1 and J usage is TRBJ2-3, with D perhaps TRBD2 (6 bases). Germline V gene lookup returns CDR1 SQVTM and CDR2 ANQGSEA. The CDR3 has 13 amino acids. V was cut by 3 bases and J by 2 bases, with 9 bases left in between. The CDR3 DNA is TGCAGCGTTGATACGGGGGACACAGATACGCAGTATTTT. It translates to CSVDTGDTDTQYF.

This clonotype was observed a handful of times. The chain couples TRBV29-1 to TRBJ2-1, with 7 positions matching TRBD1. The CDR3 is 14 amino acids. In germline, CDR1 is SQVTM, CDR2 ANQGSEA. Trimming at V came to 0 bases and at J to 3 bases, leaving 2 bases not matched to a gene. The CDR3 DNA reads TGCAGCGTTGAAGACCGACAGGGCTACAATGAGCAGTTCTTC. Its protein product is CSVEDRQGYNEQFF.

There are many counts of this clonotype. The CDR3 DNA sequence: TGCAGTGCTAGAGATGTCGCTGGGGCCAACGTCCTGACTTTC. Encoded protein: CSARDVAGANVLTF. V is TRBV20-1 and J is TRBJ2-6; D remains unclear. From germline, CDR1 is DFQATT and CDR2 SNEGSKA (reference sequence). The CDR3 extends over 14 amino acids. V was pared by 0 bases and J by 2 bases, with 5 bases between.

This clonotype occurred many times. In DNA form, the CDR3 reads TGTGCCAGCAGCTTATCCCCCCGGACAGGGGACGAGCAGTACTTC. This gives the protein CASSLSPRTGDEQYF. The J gene is TRBJ2-7, the V gene TRBV7-9, with TRBD1 matching 9 bases. Germline trimming cut 2 bases from V and 5 bases from J; bases unmatched to any gene: 7. CDR1 SEHNR and CDR2 FQNEAQ come from the germline V gene (reference sequence). CDR3 length equals 15 residues.

In this sample, this clonotype turned up a few times. The V gene is TRBV6-1, the J gene TRBJ1-5; D possibly corresponds to TRBD1 (5 bases). Germline V gene data show CDR1 as MNHNS and CDR2 as SASEGT. The V end lost 5 bases, the J end lost 6 bases, and 14 bases lay between the germline ends. This CDR3 has 14 amino acids. In DNA, the CDR3 is TGTGCCAGCAGTCCTCCGGGGGGTGCTCAGCCCCAGCATTTT. Its translation is CASSPPGGAQPQHF.

The J gene is TRBJ2-5, the V gene TRBV10-1; D unclear. Trimming shortened V by 4 bases and J by 4 bases, and 7 bases separated the two germline ends. Germline V gene data show CDR1 as WNHNN and CDR2 as SYGVQD (reference sequence). The CDR3 contains 12 residues. The CDR3 sequence: CASSAPGETQYF. CDR3 DNA sequence: TGCGCCAGCAGTGCTCCGGGAGAGACCCAGTACTTC.

This clonotype was seen ten or more times. CDR3 sequence: CASSSGTSGSYEQYF. The CDR3, as DNA: TGTGCCAGCAGTTCCGGGACTAGCGGTTCCTACGAGCAGTACTTC. The chain joins TRBV28 to TRBJ2-7; TRBD2 aligns across 11 bases. J lost 1 base, V lost 4 bases, and 3 bases had no gene match. Germline-derived CDR1 and CDR2 are MDHEN and SYDVKM. The CDR3 loop spans 15 amino acids.

This clonotype appeared a few times. The chain has TRBV11-2 and TRBJ2-1, with 11 bases that match TRBD2. Germline trimming cut 6 bases from V and 6 bases from J; bases unmatched to any gene: 4. The CDR3 has 14 amino acids. Germline CDR1 SGHAT, CDR2 FQNNGV. The CDR3: CASRRLAGINEQFF. In nucleotides, the CDR3 is TGTGCCAGCAGGAGACTAGCGGGGATCAATGAGCAGTTCTTC.

This chain links TRBV20-1 with TRBJ1-5; D is uncertain. CDR1 and CDR2 from the germline V gene are DFQATT and SNEGSKA (reference sequence). The V end lost 0 bases, the J end lost 0 bases, and 6 bases lay between the germline ends. CDR3 size: 14 residues. CDR3 residues: CSARDVSSNQPQHF. DNA for the CDR3: TGCAGTGCTAGAGACGTGTCTAGCAATCAGCCCCAGCATTTT.

This chain uses TRBV12-3 or TRBV12-4 with TRBJ2-1, with 12 bases that match TRBD1. With V trimmed by 6 bases and J by 7 bases, 10 bases remained unmatched. This CDR3 has 16 amino acids. The CDR3 bases are TGTGCCAGCAGCCCGGTGGGACAGGGGGCGAGGAATGAGCAGTTCTTC. Its protein is CASSPVGQGARNEQFF.

The chain employs TRBV4-3 and TRBJ2-2, with 9 nucleotides matching TRBD1. The germline gives CDR1 LGHNA, CDR2 YSLEER. This CDR3 region has 18 residues. J gave up 1 base and V 2 bases, and 8 bases lay outside the gene matches. The CDR3 bases are TGCGCCAGCAGCCAAAGGGAACACAGGGGGCTGAACACCGGGGAGCTGTTTTTT. Translation gives CASSQREHRGLNTGELFF.

This sequence joins TRBV11-2 and TRBJ2-5; the D gene is possibly TRBD2 (6 bases). CDR1 is SGHAT and CDR2 is FQNNGV in the germline V gene. Between the trimmed V and J ends, which lost 4 bases and 1 base, there was a span of 16 bases. This CDR3 contains 16 residues. CDR3 nucleotide sequence: TGTGCCAGCAGCTCGCTAGCGAGAGGGCCCCAAGAGACCCAGTACTTC. Its protein product is CASSSLARGPQETQYF. The full variable domain, completed using reference TRBV11-2 and TRBJ2-5, is EAGVAQSPRYKIIEKRQSVAFWCNPISGHATLYWYQQILGQGPKLLIQFQNNGVVDDSQLPKDRFSAERLKGVDSTLKIQPAKLEDSAVYLCASSSLARGPQETQYFGPGTRLLVL.

This clonotype was counted between two and nine times. The chain recombines TRBV7-2 with TRBJ2-5, with 7 bases lining up with TRBD2. Germline V gene lookup returns CDR1 SGHTA and CDR2 FQGNSA. Trimming at V came to 5 bases and at J to 2 bases, leaving 14 bases not matched to a gene. The CDR3 contains 17 residues. The CDR3 region has the DNA TGTGCCAGCAGCGTAAGCGGGACCACGATCATACAAGAGACCCAGTACTTC. Its translation: CASSVSGTTIIQETQYF.

The V gene is TRBV5-1, the J gene TRBJ1-1, with no clear D. The CDR3 has 15 residues. CDR1 is SGHRS and CDR2 is YFSETQ in the germline V gene. Trimming removed 0 bases from V and 1 base from J, with 10 bases in between. Here the CDR3 reads CASSLGSSANTEAFF. CDR3 nucleotide sequence: TGCGCCAGCAGCTTGGGCTCTTCCGCGAACACTGAAGCTTTCTTT. Drawing the rest from reference TRBV5-1 and TRBJ1-1, the complete variable domain is KAGVTQTPRYLIKTRGQQVTLSCSPISGHRSVSWYQQTPGQGLQFLFEYFSETQRNKGNFPGRFSGRQFSNSRSEMNVSTLELGDSALYLCASSLGSSANTEAFFGQGTRLTVV.